Below are 8 T cell receptor beta chains sequenced from a single sample in a study of cytomegalovirus exposure and HLA in healthy donors. PCR primers comprised 60 Vbeta and 13 Jbeta primers. Some clones are missing from TCRdb's copy, which holds only in-frame ones; the method was immunoSEQ multiplex PCR. The profile covers around 96,000 clones, with 64% appearing a single time and roughly 3.2% taken by the ten largest. Sequencing input: PBMCs. These receptors were obtained from a man in his sixties in good health and CMV-seronegative.

This clone has just a few counts. This chain uses TRBV6-5 with TRBJ2-7; 9 bases are a match to TRBD1. The germline gives CDR1 MNHEY, CDR2 SVGAGI. Trimming took 8 bases from V and 6 from J; bases not matched to a gene: 11. This CDR3 region has 14 residues. Here the CDR3 DNA reads TGTGCCAGCCTTCCGGGACAGGGCACATCCGAGCAGTACTTC. Its protein product is CASLPGQGTSEQYF.

The chain uses TRBV11-2 and TRBJ1-1; tentatively, D is TRBD1 (5 bases). Germline V gene sequence: CDR1 SGHAT, CDR2 FQNNGV. This CDR3 region has 15 residues. V lost 1 base to trimming and J lost 6 bases, with 15 bases between them. CDR3 loop: CASSLVRNRFAEAFF. The CDR3 DNA is TGTGCCAGCAGCTTAGTAAGGAACAGGTTCGCTGAAGCTTTCTTT. Filled out from reference TRBV11-2 and TRBJ1-1, the complete variable domain reads EAGVAQSPRYKIIEKRQSVAFWCNPISGHATLYWYQQILGQGPKLLIQFQNNGVVDDSQLPKDRFSAERLKGVDSTLKIQPAKLEDSAVYLCASSLVRNRFAEAFFGQGTRLTVV.

This chain joins TRBV2 and TRBJ1-2, with TRBD1 identical over 8 bases. The CDR3 runs 12 residues. Looked up from germline, CDR1 is SNHLY and CDR2 is FYNNEI. The V and J ends lost 6 bases and 8 bases, in that order; junction bases with no gene match: 5. This CDR3 reads CASSPGQEGYTF. The CDR3 region has the DNA TGTGCCAGCAGCCCGGGACAGGAAGGCTACACCTTC.

The J gene is TRBJ1-4, the V gene TRBV9; unclear D gene. With 3 bases removed from V and 5 bases from J, the gap between germline ends came to 14 bases. CDR1 and CDR2 from the germline V gene are SGDLS and YYNGEE. The CDR3 loop spans 15 amino acids. CDR3 protein: CASSASPLTNEKLFF. CDR3 DNA sequence: TGTGCCAGCAGCGCCTCTCCTTTAACAAATGAAAAACTGTTTTTT.

The J gene is TRBJ1-2, the V gene TRBV2, with 9 bases aligning to TRBD1. V trimming: 5 bases; J trimming: 7 bases; junction bases outside the gene matches: 11. Per the germline V gene, CDR1 is SNHLY and CDR2 is FYNNEI. The CDR3 has 15 amino acids. The CDR3, as DNA: TGTGCCAGCAGTTCTACCGGGACAGGGTACGGTGGCTACACCTTC. Protein product: CASSSTGTGYGGYTF.

This clone occurred a few times. V is TRBV6-1 and J is TRBJ2-1, with 7 nucleotides matching TRBD2. The CDR3 runs 14 residues. Germline-derived CDR1 and CDR2 are MNHNS and SASEGT. Trimming cost V 11 bases and J 0 bases; bases outside gene matches: 7. The CDR3 DNA sequence: TGTGCCGGGCAGCGGGAAAGCTCCTACAATGAGCAGTTCTTC. It codes for CAGQRESSYNEQFF.

The genes are TRBV28 and TRBJ1-1, with D perhaps TRBD1 (5 bases). Per the germline V gene, CDR1 is MDHEN and CDR2 is SYDVKM. With 7 bases removed from V and 1 base from J, the gap between germline ends came to 13 bases. The CDR3 spans 14 residues. Written as DNA, the CDR3 is TGTGCCAGCACCCTAGGACACACGAACACTGAAGCTTTCTTT. As protein: CASTLGHTNTEAFF.

The CDR3 loop reads CAIRELRDSGNTIYF. CDR3 nucleotide sequence: TGTGCCATCAGGGAACTCCGGGACTCTGGAAACACCATATATTTT. The V and J genes are TRBV10-3 and TRBJ1-3; D gene ambiguous. The CDR3 loop spans 15 amino acids. Between the trimmed V and J ends, which lost 6 bases and 0 bases, there was a span of 12 bases. Germline CDR1 ENHRY, CDR2 SYGVKD.